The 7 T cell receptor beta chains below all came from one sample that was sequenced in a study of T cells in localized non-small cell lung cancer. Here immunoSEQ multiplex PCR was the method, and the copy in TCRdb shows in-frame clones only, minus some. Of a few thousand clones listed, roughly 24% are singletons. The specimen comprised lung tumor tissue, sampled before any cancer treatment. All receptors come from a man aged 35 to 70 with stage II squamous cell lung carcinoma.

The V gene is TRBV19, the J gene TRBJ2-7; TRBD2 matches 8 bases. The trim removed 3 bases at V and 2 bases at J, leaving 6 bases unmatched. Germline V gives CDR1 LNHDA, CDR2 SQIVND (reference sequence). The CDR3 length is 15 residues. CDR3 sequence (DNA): TGTGCCAGTAGTATTACTAGCGGACAAACCTACGAGCAGTACTTC. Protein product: CASSITSGQTYEQYF.

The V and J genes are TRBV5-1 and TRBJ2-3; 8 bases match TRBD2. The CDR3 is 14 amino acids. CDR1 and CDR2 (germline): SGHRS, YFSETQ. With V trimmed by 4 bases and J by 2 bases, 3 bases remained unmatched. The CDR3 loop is CASSPGGATDTQYF. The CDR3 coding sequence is TGCGCCAGCAGCCCCGGGGGGGCCACAGATACGCAGTATTTT.

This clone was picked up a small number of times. The CDR3 sequence is CAGTLVNEKLFF. Here the CDR3 DNA reads TGTGCCGGGACATTAGTCAATGAAAAACTGTTTTTT. The chain couples TRBV2 to TRBJ1-4, with TRBD1 as a possible D gene (6 bases). Trimming cost V 11 bases and J 5 bases, with 12 bases left between them. In germline, CDR1 is SNHLY, CDR2 FYNNEI. The CDR3 is 12 amino acids.

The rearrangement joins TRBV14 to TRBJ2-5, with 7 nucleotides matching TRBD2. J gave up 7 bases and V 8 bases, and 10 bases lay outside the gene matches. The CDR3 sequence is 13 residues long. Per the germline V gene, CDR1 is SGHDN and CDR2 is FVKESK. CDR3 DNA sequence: TGTGCCAGCGGGCGGGCGGGAGTTGTGACCCAGTACTTC. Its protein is CASGRAGVVTQYF.

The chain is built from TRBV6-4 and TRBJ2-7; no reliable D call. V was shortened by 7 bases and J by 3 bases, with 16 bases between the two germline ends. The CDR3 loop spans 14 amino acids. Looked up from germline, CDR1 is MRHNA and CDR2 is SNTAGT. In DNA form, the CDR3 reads TGTGCCAGCAAGCCCCCCGACTGGAACTACGAGCAGTACTTC. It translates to CASKPPDWNYEQYF.

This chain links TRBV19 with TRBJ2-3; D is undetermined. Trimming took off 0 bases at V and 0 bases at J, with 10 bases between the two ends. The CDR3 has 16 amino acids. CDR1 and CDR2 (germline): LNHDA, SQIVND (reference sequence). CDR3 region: CASSIDSTTSTDTQYF. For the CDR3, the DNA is TGTGCCAGTAGTATAGACAGTACCACTAGCACAGATACGCAGTATTTT.

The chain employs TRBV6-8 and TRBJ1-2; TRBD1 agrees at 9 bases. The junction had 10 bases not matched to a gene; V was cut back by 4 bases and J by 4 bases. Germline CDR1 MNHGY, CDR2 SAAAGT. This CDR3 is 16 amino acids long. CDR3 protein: CASSSSTGTGFYGYTF. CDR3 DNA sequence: TGTGCCAGCAGTTCCAGCACCGGGACAGGGTTCTATGGCTACACCTTC.